One and the same sample provided the 10 T cell receptor beta chains below, sequenced in a study of shared clonotypes between healthy human individuals. TCRdb's table, derived via immunoSEQ multiplex PCR, lists solely in-frame clones and lacks some. Of 1 million to 1.3 million clones in the sample, approximately 80% were seen once. Sequenced input: memory CD4+ T cells from PBMCs. Subset indicated: CD45RA-negative fraction. The source of these receptors is a man between 18 and 35 years old in good health. Some clones in this sample may be carry-over from other donors' samples.

With respect to this clone: A single base separates this from a much larger clone, so it may be a read error. The same CDR3 arises from other DNA sequences in this sample as well. J is TRBJ2-5 and V is TRBV7-9, with TRBD2 identical over 9 bases. The CDR3 contains 14 residues. CDR1 is SEHNR and CDR2 is FQNEAQ in the germline V gene (reference sequence). CDR3 protein: CASSLGLAKETQYF. In DNA, the CDR3 is TGTGCCAGCAGCTTGGGACTAGCTAAAGAGACTCAGTACTTC.

The chain combines TRBV18 with TRBJ2-2, with a weak D call TRBD1 (5 bases). Per germline, CDR1 KGHSH and CDR2 LQKENI. This CDR3 comprises 17 residues. V lost 5 bases, J lost 4 bases, and 20 bases lay in between. The CDR3 loop is CASSGVVMTASTGELFF. For the CDR3, the DNA is TGTGCCAGCTCAGGAGTTGTCATGACAGCGAGCACCGGGGAGCTGTTTTTT.

The genes are TRBV7-2 and TRBJ2-3; the D gene is possibly TRBD1 (5 bases). Trimming took off 5 bases at V and 1 base at J, with 13 bases between the two ends. This CDR3 is built from 15 residues. Germline CDR1 reads SGHTA; CDR2 reads FQGNSA. CDR3 in amino acids: CASSLQGGGTDTQYF. As DNA, the CDR3 is TGTGCCAGCAGCCTCCAGGGTGGGGGCACAGATACGCAGTATTTT.

This clone was observed once. The chain employs TRBV6-5 and TRBJ1-4, with TRBD1 identical over 9 bases. From germline, CDR1 is MNHEY and CDR2 SVGAGI. With V trimmed by 5 bases and J by 7 bases, 5 bases remained unmatched. This CDR3 contains 14 residues. This chain's CDR3 is CASSRRTGVEKLFF. In nucleotides, the CDR3 is TGTGCCAGCAGTAGAAGGACAGGGGTTGAAAAACTGTTTTTT.

The chain employs TRBV18 and TRBJ2-3; D unresolved. The germline V gene has CDR1 KGHSH and CDR2 LQKENI. V was pared by 3 bases and J by 2 bases, with 21 bases between. The CDR3 extends over 18 amino acids. DNA of the CDR3: TGTGCCAGCTCACCTCTCCCTTCAGGCCACACCAACACAGATACGCAGTATTTT. Protein: CASSPLPSGHTNTDTQYF.

This clone was counted ten times or more. This chain joins TRBV4-2 and TRBJ1-1; D ambiguous. CDR1 and CDR2 (germline): LGHNA, YNFKEQ. V lost 0 bases and J 8 bases, leaving 10 bases between the germline ends. CDR3 length: 13 residues. The chain's CDR3 is CASSQEMAGEAFF. CDR3 DNA sequence: TGTGCCAGCAGCCAAGAGATGGCGGGGGAAGCTTTCTTT.

The chain carries TRBV18 and TRBJ2-2; D call uncertain. The V gene's germline CDR1 is KGHSH and CDR2 LQKENI. The V and J ends lost 4 bases and 3 bases respectively, with 9 bases between them. There are 14 residues in the CDR3. CDR3 nucleotides: TGTGCCAGCTCACGGCAGACGTACACCGGGGAGCTGTTTTTT. Protein sequence: CASSRQTYTGELFF.

This chain connects TRBV28 to TRBJ1-5; maybe TRBD1 (5 bases). V gave up 6 bases and J gave up 6 bases, with 18 bases separating them. The CDR3 sequence is 15 residues long. The germline CDR1 and CDR2 sequences are MDHEN and SYDVKM. CDR3 DNA sequence: TGTGCCAGCAGGGGAATGCCTGGGACTTTTCAGCCCCAGCATTTT. Its protein product is CASRGMPGTFQPQHF.

On this clone: Other nucleotide sequences from this sample produce the same CDR3. The rearrangement uses TRBV27 and TRBJ1-2; D possibly corresponds to TRBD1 (5 bases). Germline CDR1 reads MNHEY; CDR2 reads SMNVEV (reference sequence). V was shortened by 4 bases and J by 4 bases, with 10 bases between the two germline ends. The CDR3 spans 13 residues. The DNA of the CDR3 is TGTGCCAGCAGTTCAGGGAGACCCTATGGCTACACCTTC. Its translation: CASSSGRPYGYTF.

The chain has TRBV7-9 and TRBJ2-3; possibly TRBD1 for D (7 bases). The CDR3 extends over 14 amino acids. V was cut by 5 bases and J by 5 bases, with 14 bases left in between. CDR1 SEHNR and CDR2 FQNEAQ come from the germline V gene (reference sequence). The CDR3 region is CASSERQGGDTQYF. The CDR3 coding sequence is TGTGCCAGCAGCGAACGACAGGGAGGAGATACGCAGTATTTT.